This T cell receptor beta chain was sequenced in a study of blood T cells in healthy people across ages. Study-wide results and caveats: Both naive CD4+ cell counts and diversity were greater in long-lived donors than in aged donors.

A J-beta primer mix and a sample-barcoded 5' primer were used in a second PCR of roughly 6 to 11 cycles. TCRdb reanalysed the 5' RACE reads using MiXCR and keeps one entry per CDR3 protein. Counted here are 730,000 or so distinct CDR3 sequences, roughly 41% occurring once; the ten biggest clones make up about 32%. CDR1 and CDR2 (germline): LGHNA, YNFKEQ. The CDR3 totals 19 residues. V lost 3 bases, J lost 4 bases, and 28 bases lay in between. Of note for this clonotype: Its antigen is not known.

This sequence originates from a man older than 75 in good health. The chain recombines TRBV4-2 with TRBJ2-7, with D tentatively TRBD2 (6 bases). The sample was blood. The CDR3: CASSQQLQKGGGRAYEQYF. CDR3 coding DNA: TGTGCCAGCAGCCAGCAACTGCAAAAGGGAGGAGGGAGAGCTTACGAGCAGTACTTC.